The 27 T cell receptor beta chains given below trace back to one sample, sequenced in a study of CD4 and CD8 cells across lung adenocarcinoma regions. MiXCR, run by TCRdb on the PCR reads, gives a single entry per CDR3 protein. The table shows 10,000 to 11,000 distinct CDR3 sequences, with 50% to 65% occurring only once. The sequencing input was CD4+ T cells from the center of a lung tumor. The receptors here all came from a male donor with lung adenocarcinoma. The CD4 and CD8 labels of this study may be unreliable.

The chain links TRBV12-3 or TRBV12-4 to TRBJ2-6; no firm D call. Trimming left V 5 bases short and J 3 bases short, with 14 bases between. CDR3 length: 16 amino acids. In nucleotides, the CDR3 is TGTGCCAGCAGTGACTTGGGTCGAAGTGGGGCCAACGTCCTGACTTTC. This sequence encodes CASSDLGRSGANVLTF.

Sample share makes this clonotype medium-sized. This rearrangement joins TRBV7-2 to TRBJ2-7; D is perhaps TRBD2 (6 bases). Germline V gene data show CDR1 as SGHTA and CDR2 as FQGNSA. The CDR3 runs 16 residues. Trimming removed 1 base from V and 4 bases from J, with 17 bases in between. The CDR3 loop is CASSLVVRRDPYEQYF. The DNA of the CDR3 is TGTGCCAGCAGCTTAGTTGTAAGGCGGGACCCTTACGAGCAGTACTTC.

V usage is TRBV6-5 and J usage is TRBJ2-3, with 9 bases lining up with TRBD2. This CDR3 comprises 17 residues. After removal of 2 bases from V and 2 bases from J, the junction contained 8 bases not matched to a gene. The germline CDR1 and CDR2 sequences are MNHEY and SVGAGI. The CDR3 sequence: CASSYMAGGVDTDTQYF. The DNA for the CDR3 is TGTGCCAGCAGTTACATGGCGGGGGGGGTGGACACAGATACGCAGTATTTT.

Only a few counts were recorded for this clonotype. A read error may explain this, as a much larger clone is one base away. The DNA of the CDR3 is TGTGCCAGCAGTTACCTGGCGGGGGGGGGGGTGCACGAGCAGTTCTTC. This translates into CASSYLAGGGVHEQFF. The genes are TRBV6-5 and TRBJ2-1; TRBD2 agrees at 9 bases. In germline, CDR1 is MNHEY, CDR2 SVGAGI. The CDR3 has 16 residues. The ends lost 2 bases at V and 10 bases at J; junction bases unmatched: 12.

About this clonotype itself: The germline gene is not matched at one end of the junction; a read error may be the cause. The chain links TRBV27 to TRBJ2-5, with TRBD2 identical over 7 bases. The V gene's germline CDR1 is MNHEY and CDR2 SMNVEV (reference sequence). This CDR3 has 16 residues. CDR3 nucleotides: TGTGCCTGCACGGGGGGACTGGGGGGTGGCCCAGAGACCCAGTACTTT. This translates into CACTGGLGGGPETQYF.

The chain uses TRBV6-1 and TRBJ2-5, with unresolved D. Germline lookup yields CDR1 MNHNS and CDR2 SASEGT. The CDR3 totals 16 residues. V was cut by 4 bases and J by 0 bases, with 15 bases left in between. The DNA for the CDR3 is TGTGCCAGCAGTGGGGCCGGGTGCCGTGACCAAGAGACCCAGTACTTC. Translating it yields CASSGAGCRDQETQYF.

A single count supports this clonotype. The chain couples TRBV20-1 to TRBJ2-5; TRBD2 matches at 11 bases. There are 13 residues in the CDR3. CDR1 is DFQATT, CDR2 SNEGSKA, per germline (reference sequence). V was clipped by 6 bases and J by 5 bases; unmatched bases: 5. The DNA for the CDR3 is TGCAGTGCCGGGACTAGCGGCGACGAGACCCAGTACTTC. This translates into CSAGTSGDETQYF.

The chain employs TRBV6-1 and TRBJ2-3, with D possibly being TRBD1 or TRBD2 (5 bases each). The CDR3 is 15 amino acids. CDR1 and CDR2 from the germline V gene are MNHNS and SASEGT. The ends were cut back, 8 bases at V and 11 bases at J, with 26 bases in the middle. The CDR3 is CASAEGLSAKNMQYF. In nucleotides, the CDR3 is TGTGCCAGCGCCGAGGGGCTCAGTGCCAAAAACATGCAGTATTTT.

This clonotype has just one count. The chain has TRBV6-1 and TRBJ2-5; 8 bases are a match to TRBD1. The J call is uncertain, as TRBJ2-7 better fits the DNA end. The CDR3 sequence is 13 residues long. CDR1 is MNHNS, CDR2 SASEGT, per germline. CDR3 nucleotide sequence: TGTGCCAGCAGCTTGGACAGGGACCACGAGCAGTACTTC. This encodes CASSLDRDHEQYF.

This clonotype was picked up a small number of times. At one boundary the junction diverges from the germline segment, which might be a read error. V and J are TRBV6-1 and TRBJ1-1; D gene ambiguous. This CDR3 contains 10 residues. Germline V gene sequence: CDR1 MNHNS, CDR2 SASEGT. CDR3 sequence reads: CASSEVKRTF. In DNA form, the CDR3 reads TGTGCCAGCAGTGAAGTGAAACGAACCTTT.

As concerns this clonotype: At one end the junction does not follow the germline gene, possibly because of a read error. In DNA, the CDR3 is TGTGCCACCGGGCGTGGACCCAAAAACATGCAGTATTTC. Its translation is CATGRGPKNMQYF. This chain joins TRBV10-3 and TRBJ2-3; D gene uncertain. The CDR3 covers 13 residues. Germline V lookup: CDR1 ENHRY, CDR2 SYGVKD.

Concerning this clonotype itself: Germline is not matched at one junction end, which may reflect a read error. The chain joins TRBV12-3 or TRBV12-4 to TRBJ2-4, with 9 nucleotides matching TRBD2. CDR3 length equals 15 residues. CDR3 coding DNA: TGTGGCAGCAATCCGGGGCGGGGGGGCAAAAATGTGCAGTACTTC. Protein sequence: CGSNPGRGGKNVQYF.

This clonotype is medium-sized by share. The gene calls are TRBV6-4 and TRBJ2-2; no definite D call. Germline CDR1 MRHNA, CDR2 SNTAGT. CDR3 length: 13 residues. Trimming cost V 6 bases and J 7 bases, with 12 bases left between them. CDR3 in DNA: TGTGCCAGCAGCCCAGAAAGCTACGGGGAGCTGTTTTTT. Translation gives CASSPESYGELFF.

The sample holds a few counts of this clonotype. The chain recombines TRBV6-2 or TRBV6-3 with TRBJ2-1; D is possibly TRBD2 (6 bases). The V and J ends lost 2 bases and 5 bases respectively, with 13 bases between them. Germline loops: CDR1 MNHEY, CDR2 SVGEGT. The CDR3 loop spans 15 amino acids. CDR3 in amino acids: CASSYARDSDNEQFF. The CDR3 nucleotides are TGTGCCAGCAGTTACGCCAGGGACTCTGACAATGAGCAGTTCTTC.

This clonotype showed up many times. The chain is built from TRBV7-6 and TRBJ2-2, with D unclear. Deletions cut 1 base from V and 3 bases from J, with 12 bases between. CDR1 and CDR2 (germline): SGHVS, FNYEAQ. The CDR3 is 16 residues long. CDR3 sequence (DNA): TGTGCCAGCAGCTTAGGGGCCGGGCCATACACCGGGGAGCTGTTTTTT. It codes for CASSLGAGPYTGELFF. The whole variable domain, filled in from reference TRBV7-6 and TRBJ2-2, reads GAGVSQSPRYKVTKRGQDVALRCDPISGHVSLYWYRQALGQGPEFLTYFNYEAQQDKSGLPNDRFSAERPEGSISTLTIQRTEQRDSAMYRCASSLGAGPYTGELFFGEGSRLTVL.

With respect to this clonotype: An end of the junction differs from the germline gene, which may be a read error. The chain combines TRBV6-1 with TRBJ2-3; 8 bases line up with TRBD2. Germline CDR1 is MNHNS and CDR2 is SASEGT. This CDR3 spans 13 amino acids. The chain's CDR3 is CAAGGRFPDTQYF. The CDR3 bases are TGTGCCGCGGGGGGCCGGTTTCCAGATACGCAGTATTTC.

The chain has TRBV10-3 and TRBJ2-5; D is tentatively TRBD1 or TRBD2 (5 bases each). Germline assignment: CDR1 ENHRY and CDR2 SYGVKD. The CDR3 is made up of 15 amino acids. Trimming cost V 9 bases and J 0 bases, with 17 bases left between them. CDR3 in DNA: TGTGCCATGGGTGACGGGACCCGCGACCAAGAGACCCAGTACTTC. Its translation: CAMGDGTRDQETQYF.

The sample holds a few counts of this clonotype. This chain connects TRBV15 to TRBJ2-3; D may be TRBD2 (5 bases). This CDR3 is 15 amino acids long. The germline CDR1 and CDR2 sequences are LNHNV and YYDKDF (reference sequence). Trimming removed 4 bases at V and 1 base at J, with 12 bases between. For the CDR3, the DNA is TGTGCCACCAGCATAGGACTCGGGGGCACAGATACGCAGTATTTT. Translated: CATSIGLGGTDTQYF.

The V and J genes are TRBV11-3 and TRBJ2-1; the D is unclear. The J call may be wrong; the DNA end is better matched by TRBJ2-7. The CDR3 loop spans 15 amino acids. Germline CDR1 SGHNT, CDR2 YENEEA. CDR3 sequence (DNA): TGTGCCAGCAGCTTAAGTGACGACCCTTCCTACGAGCAGTACTTC. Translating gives CASSLSDDPSYEQYF.

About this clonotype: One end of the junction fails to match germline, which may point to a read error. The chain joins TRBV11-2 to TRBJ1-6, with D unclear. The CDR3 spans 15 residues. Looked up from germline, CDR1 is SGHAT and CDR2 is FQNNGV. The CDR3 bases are TGTGCCAGCAGCTTAGGCTCGGCTAGCGGGTACGAGCAGTACTTT. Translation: CASSLGSASGYEQYF. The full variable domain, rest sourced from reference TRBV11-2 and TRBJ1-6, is EAGVAQSPRYKIIEKRQSVAFWCNPISGHATLYWYQQILGQGPKLLIQFQNNGVVDDSQLPKDRFSAERLKGVDSTLKIQPAKLEDSAVYLCASSLGSASGYEQYFGNGTRLTVT.

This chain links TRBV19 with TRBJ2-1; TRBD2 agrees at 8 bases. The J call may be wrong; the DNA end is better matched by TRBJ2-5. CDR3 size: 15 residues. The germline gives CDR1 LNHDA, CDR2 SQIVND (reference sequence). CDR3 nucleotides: TGTGCCACCAGCCTGGGGGCAGCGGGAGAGGAGACCCAGTACTTC. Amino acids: CATSLGAAGEETQYF.

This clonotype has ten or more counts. The CDR3 loop is CASSPNLIEQFF. The DNA of the CDR3 is TGTGCCAGCAGCCCCAATCTGATTGAGCAGTTCTTC. The chain links TRBV28 to TRBJ2-1, with D uncertain. The V end lost 6 bases, the J end lost 9 bases, and 12 bases lay between the germline ends. The CDR3 length is 12 residues. Germline assignment: CDR1 MDHEN and CDR2 SYDVKM.

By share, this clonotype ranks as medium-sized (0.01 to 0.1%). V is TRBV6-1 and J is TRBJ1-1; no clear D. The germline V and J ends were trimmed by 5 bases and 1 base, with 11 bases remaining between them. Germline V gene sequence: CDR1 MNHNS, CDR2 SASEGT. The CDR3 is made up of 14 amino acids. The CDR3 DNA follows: TGTGCCAGCAGTACGGGTTTCGGGAACACTGAAGCTTTCTTT. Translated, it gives CASSTGFGNTEAFF.

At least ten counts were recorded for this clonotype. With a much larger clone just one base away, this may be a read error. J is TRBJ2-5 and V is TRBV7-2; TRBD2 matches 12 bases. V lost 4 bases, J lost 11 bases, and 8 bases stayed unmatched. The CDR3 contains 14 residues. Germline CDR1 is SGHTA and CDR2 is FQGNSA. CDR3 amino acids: CASSSATSGRKQYF. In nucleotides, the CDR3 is TGTGCCAGCAGCTCCGCAACTAGCGGGAGGAAGCAGTACTTC.

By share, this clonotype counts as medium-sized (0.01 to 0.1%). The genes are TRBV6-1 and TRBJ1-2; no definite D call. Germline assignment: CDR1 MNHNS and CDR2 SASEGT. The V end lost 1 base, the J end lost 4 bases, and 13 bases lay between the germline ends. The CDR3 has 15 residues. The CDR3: CASSEGAGGAYGYTF. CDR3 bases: TGTGCCAGCAGTGAAGGGGCAGGCGGTGCCTATGGCTACACCTTC.

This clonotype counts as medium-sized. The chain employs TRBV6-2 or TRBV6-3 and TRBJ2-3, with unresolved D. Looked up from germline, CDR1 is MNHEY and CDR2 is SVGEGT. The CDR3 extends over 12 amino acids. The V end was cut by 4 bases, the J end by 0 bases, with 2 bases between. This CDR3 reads CASSSSTDTQYF. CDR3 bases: TGTGCCAGCAGTTCGAGCACAGATACGCAGTATTTT.

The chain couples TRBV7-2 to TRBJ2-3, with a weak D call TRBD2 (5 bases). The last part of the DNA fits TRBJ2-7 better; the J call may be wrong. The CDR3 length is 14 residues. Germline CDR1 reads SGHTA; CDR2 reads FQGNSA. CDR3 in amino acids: CAGSADCNPETQYF. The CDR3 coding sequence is TGTGCGGGCAGCGCGGACTGTAACCCAGAGACGCAGTACTTC.